The 17 T cell receptor beta chains in this list originate from one sample, sequenced in a study of T cell changes during pregnancy in multiple sclerosis. Data came from immunoSEQ multiplex PCR; TCRdb stores just in-frame clones and leaves some out. The repertoire holds under 50,000 clones, with 92% as singletons. The specimen was CD8+ T cells from peripheral blood mononuclear cells, collected before pregnancy. The source of these receptors is a female donor with multiple sclerosis, enrolled in a pregnancy study.

The chain carries TRBV15 and TRBJ2-5, with 8 bases fitting TRBD1. The germline gives CDR1 LNHNV, CDR2 YYDKDF (reference sequence). The V segment lost 4 bases and the J segment 7 bases; nucleotides outside the gene matches: 8. CDR3 length equals 14 residues. The CDR3 DNA follows: TGTGCCACCAGCAACGGGGGACAGGACGCGACCCAGTACTTC. This encodes CATSNGGQDATQYF. Full variable domain (outside the CDR3, taken from reference TRBV15 and TRBJ2-5): DAMVIQNPRYQVTQFGKPVTLSCSQTLNHNVMYWYQQKSSQAPKLLFHYYDKDFNNEADTPDNFQSRRPNTSFCFLDIRSPGLGDTAMYLCATSNGGQDATQYFGPGTRLLVL.

The gene calls are TRBV5-1 and TRBJ2-5; 10 nucleotides agree with TRBD2. The J call may be faulty, since TRBJ2-7 better matches the DNA end. Looked up from germline, CDR1 is SGHRS and CDR2 is YFSETQ. CDR3 length: 16 amino acids. The CDR3 sequence: CASSLGGGLAVYEQYF. CDR3 DNA sequence: TGCGCCAGCAGCTTGGGGGGAGGACTAGCGGTTTACGAGCAGTACTTC.

This clone was detected once. The rearrangement joins TRBV27 to TRBJ2-3; possible D gene TRBD1, 7 bases. V was pared by 7 bases and J by 5 bases, with 16 bases between. The CDR3 consists of 14 residues. CDR1 MNHEY and CDR2 SMNVEV come from the germline V gene (reference sequence). The CDR3 bases are TGTGCCAGCACCTTTAGGGGGCGGGGAGATACGCAGTATTTT. Translated: CASTFRGRGDTQYF.

This clone was detected only once. This rearrangement joins TRBV2 to TRBJ1-1; 7 bases align to TRBD1. The CDR3 has 18 residues. V was pared by 7 bases and J by 1 base, with 18 bases of the junction left unmatched. Per the germline V gene, CDR1 is SNHLY and CDR2 is FYNNEI. CDR3 coding DNA: TGTGCCAGCAAAAGGGGAAGGACAGGCATCACAACGAACACTGAAGCTTTCTTT. It translates to CASKRGRTGITTNTEAFF. Combining the CDR3 with reference TRBV2 and TRBJ1-1 gives the whole variable domain EPEVTQTPSHQVTQMGQEVILRCVPISNHLYFYWYRQILGQKVEFLVSFYNNEISEKSEIFDDQFSVERPDGSNFTLKIRSTKLEDSAMYFCASKRGRTGITTNTEAFFGQGTRLTVV.

The chain carries TRBV9 and TRBJ2-7; 8 positions match TRBD1. The V and J ends lost 8 bases and 11 bases, in that order; junction bases with no gene match: 6. The CDR3 runs 10 residues. The germline V gene encodes CDR1 SGDLS and CDR2 YYNGEE. As DNA, the CDR3 is TGTGCCAGACAGGGGGACAAGAAGTACTTC. Protein sequence: CARQGDKKYF.

The chain joins TRBV21-1 to TRBJ2-7; TRBD2 is the table's D call and was not checked against the DNA. TRBV21-1 is designated a pseudogene. The length of the CDR3 is 15 residues. CDR3 loop: CASILNCVTSYEQYF. The DNA of the CDR3 is TGTGCCAGCATCCTCAACTGCGTTACCTCCTACGAGCAGTACTTC.

The CDR3 region is CASRATGGTYEQYF. CDR3 nucleotide sequence: TGCGCCAGCAGGGCGACAGGGGGCACCTACGAGCAGTACTTC. V usage is TRBV10-1 and J usage is TRBJ2-7; 10 positions agree with TRBD1. V lost 6 bases to trimming and J lost 2 bases; unmatched junction nucleotides: 4. The CDR3 extends over 14 amino acids. Germline V lookup: CDR1 WNHNN, CDR2 SYGVQD (reference sequence).

The chain employs TRBV6-6 and TRBJ1-2; the match to TRBD1 covers 7 bases. The V segment lost 5 bases and the J segment 12 bases; nucleotides outside the gene matches: 9. The CDR3 spans 12 residues. Looked up from germline, CDR1 is MNHNY and CDR2 is SVGAGI (reference sequence). CDR3 sequence (DNA): TGTGCCAGCAGTGTCGACAGGGTGAGGGACACCTTC. This translates into CASSVDRVRDTF.

The chain recombines TRBV11-2 with TRBJ2-1; TRBD2 might be the D (7 bases). V lost 5 bases and J lost 3, with 23 bases in between. The CDR3 spans 18 residues. CDR1 is SGHAT, CDR2 FQNNGV, per germline. For the CDR3, the DNA is TGTGCCAGCAGCGACACCACCTCGGGGGGCCCCCTCTACAATGAGCAGTTCTTC. Its protein product is CASSDTTSGGPLYNEQFF.

The chain is built from TRBV2 and TRBJ1-6; D unresolved. The CDR3 is 16 residues long. Looked up from germline, CDR1 is SNHLY and CDR2 is FYNNEI. With 2 bases removed from V and 7 bases from J, the gap between germline ends came to 15 bases. CDR3 amino acids: CASSEFPGDINSPLHF. CDR3 coding DNA: TGTGCCAGCAGTGAATTTCCCGGAGATATCAATTCACCCCTCCACTTT.

The chain uses TRBV5-1 and TRBJ1-2; D may be TRBD1 (5 bases). There are 15 residues in the CDR3. Germline loops: CDR1 SGHRS, CDR2 YFSETQ. V lost 0 bases to trimming and J lost 4 bases, with 13 bases between them. CDR3 bases: TGCGCCAGCAGCTTGGCAGGGCCAGCGGGCTATGGCTACACCTTC. Translating it yields CASSLAGPAGYGYTF. Based on the CDR3 plus reference TRBV5-1 and TRBJ1-2, the full variable domain is KAGVTQTPRYLIKTRGQQVTLSCSPISGHRSVSWYQQTPGQGLQFLFEYFSETQRNKGNFPGRFSGRQFSNSRSEMNVSTLELGDSALYLCASSLAGPAGYGYTFGSGTRLTVV.

This clone came up once. The chain has TRBV29-1 and TRBJ1-1, with a possible D match to TRBD1 (6 bases). The CDR3 length is 11 residues. V was trimmed by 4 bases and J by 8 bases, leaving 11 bases between them. Per the germline V gene, CDR1 is SQVTM and CDR2 is ANQGSEA. Here the CDR3 reads CSVATGPEAFF. The CDR3 region has the DNA TGCAGCGTTGCGACAGGTCCCGAAGCTTTCTTT.

V is TRBV6-6 and J is TRBJ1-1, with 7 bases lining up with TRBD1. Trimming at V came to 7 bases and at J to 5 bases, leaving 7 bases not matched to a gene. Germline assignment: CDR1 MNHNY and CDR2 SVGAGI (reference sequence). This CDR3 region has 13 residues. In DNA, the CDR3 is TGTGCCAGCAATAGGGGGCTCGGGACTGAAGCTTTCTTT. As protein: CASNRGLGTEAFF.

The chain couples TRBV21-1 to TRBJ2-2; the table names TRBD1, a call not compared with the DNA. TRBV21-1 is described as a pseudogene. The CDR3 sequence is 16 residues long. The CDR3 DNA follows: TGTGCCAGCAGCACCCAAGGACACTTGAACACCGGGGAGCTGTTTTTT. Its translation is CASSTQGHLNTGELFF.

This clone was seen a single time. The genes are TRBV14 and TRBJ2-2, with TRBD1 as a possible D gene (6 bases). The CDR3 totals 16 residues. V was clipped by 5 bases and J by 9 bases, with 22 bases between them. Per the germline V gene, CDR1 is SGHDN and CDR2 is FVKESK. This chain's CDR3 is CASSELPNSGGRELFF. CDR3 nucleotides: TGTGCCAGCAGCGAACTGCCGAACAGTGGGGGCCGGGAGCTGTTTTTT.

The chain is built from TRBV9 and TRBJ1-4, with D possibly TRBD1 on 6 matching bases. The V gene lost 0 bases and the J gene lost 3 bases, with 12 bases spanning the gap. CDR1 is SGDLS and CDR2 is YYNGEE in the germline V gene. This CDR3 spans 16 amino acids. CDR3 DNA sequence: TGTGCCAGCAGCGTAGGGGGCAGGGGAGCTAATGAAAAACTGTTTTTT. Amino acid sequence: CASSVGGRGANEKLFF.

The J gene is TRBJ1-2, the V gene TRBV28; 8 nucleotides align to TRBD1. The CDR3 length is 11 residues. Germline trimming cut 10 bases from V and 7 bases from J; bases unmatched to any gene: 5. Germline CDR1 MDHEN, CDR2 SYDVKM. CDR3 sequence reads: CAISDRAGYTF. The DNA of the CDR3 is TGTGCCATCTCGGACAGGGCTGGCTACACCTTC.